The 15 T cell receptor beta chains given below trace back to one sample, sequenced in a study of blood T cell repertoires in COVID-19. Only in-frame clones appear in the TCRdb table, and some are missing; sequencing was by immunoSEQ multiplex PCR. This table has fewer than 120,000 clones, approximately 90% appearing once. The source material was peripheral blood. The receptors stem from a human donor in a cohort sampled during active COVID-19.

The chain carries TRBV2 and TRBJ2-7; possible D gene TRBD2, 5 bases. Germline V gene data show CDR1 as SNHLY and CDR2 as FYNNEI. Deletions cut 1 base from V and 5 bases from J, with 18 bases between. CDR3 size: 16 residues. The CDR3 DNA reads TGTGCCAGCAGTGAAGTATTTCGGACTTCCGACCACGAGCAGTACTTC. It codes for CASSEVFRTSDHEQYF.

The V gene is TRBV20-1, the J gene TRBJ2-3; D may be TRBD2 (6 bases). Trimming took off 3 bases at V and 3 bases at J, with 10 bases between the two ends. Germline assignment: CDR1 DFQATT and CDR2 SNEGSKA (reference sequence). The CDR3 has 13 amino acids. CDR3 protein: CSASGGLTDTQYF. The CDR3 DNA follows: TGCAGTGCTAGTGGTGGACTAACAGATACGCAGTATTTT.

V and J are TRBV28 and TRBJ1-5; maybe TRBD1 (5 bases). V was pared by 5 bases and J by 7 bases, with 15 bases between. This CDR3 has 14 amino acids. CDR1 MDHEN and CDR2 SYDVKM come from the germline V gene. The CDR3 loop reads CASSRQPYGQPQHF. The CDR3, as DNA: TGTGCCAGCAGTCGACAGCCTTACGGCCAGCCCCAGCATTTT.

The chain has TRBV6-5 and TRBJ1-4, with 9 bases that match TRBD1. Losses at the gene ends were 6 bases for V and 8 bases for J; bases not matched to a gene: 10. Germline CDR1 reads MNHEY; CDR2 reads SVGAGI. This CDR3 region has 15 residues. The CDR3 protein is CASSSTGGVGEKLFF. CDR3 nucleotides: TGTGCCAGCAGCTCAACAGGGGGCGTTGGAGAAAAACTGTTTTTT.

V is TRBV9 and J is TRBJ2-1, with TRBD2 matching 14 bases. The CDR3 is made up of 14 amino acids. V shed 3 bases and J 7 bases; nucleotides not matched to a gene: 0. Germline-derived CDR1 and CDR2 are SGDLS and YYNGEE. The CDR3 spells CASSGTSGRNEQFF. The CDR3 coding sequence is TGTGCCAGCAGCGGGACTAGCGGGAGGAATGAGCAGTTCTTC. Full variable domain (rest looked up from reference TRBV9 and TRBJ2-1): DSGVTQTPKHLITATGQRVTLRCSPRSGDLSVYWYQQSLDQGLQFLIQYYNGEERAKGNILERFSAQQFPDLHSELNLSSLELGDSALYFCASSGTSGRNEQFFGPGTRLTVL.

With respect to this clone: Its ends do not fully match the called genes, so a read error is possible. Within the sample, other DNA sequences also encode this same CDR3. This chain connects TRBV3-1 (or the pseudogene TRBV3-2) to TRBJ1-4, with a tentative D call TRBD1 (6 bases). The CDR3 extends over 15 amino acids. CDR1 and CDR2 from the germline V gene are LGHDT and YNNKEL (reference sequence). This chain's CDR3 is CASSQDRTGNEKLFF. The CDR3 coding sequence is TGTGCCAGTAGCCAAGATCGAACAGGGAATGAAAAACTGTTTTTT.

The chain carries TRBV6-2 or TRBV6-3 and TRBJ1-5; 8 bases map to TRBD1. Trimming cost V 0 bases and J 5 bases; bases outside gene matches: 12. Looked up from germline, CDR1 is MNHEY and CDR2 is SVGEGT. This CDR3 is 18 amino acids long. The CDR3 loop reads CASSYSIGRSGGDQPQHF. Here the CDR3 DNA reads TGTGCCAGCAGTTACTCGATAGGAAGGTCAGGGGGCGATCAGCCCCAGCATTTT.

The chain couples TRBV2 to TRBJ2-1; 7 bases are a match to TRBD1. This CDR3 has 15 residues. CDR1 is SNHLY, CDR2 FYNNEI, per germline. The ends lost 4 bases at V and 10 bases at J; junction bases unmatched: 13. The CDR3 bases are TGTGCCAGCAGTGTGGGGACAGTCGCCCTGTGGGAGCAGTTCTTC. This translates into CASSVGTVALWEQFF.

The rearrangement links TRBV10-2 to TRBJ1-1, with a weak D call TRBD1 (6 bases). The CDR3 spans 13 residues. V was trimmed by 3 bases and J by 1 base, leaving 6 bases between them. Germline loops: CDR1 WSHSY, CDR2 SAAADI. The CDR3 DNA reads TGCGCCAGCAGTGAAGGGGGGAACACTGAAGCTTTCTTT. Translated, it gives CASSEGGNTEAFF.

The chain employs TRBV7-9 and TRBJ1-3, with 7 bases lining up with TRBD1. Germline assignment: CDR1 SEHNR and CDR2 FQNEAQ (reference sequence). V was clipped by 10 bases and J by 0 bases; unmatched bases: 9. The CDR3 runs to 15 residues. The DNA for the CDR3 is TGTGCCATTAGGCGAGGGGGCCGCTCTGGAAACACCATATATTTT. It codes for CAIRRGGRSGNTIYF.

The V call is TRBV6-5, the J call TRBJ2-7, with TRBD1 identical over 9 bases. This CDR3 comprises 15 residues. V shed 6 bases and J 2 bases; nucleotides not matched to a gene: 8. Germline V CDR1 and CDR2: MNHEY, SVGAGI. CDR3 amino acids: CASRKTDRGPYEQYF. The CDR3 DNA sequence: TGTGCCAGCAGAAAGACGGACAGGGGACCCTACGAGCAGTACTTC.

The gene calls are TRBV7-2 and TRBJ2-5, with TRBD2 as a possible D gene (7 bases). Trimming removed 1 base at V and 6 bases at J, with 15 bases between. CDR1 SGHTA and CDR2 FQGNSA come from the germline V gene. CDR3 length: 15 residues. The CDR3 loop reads CASSLGGLAEKTQYF. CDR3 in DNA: TGTGCCAGCAGCTTAGGGGGGCTAGCGGAGAAGACCCAGTACTTC.

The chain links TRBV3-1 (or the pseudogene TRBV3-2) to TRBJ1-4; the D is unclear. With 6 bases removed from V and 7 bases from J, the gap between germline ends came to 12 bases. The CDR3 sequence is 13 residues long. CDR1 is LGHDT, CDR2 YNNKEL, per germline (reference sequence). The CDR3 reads CASRSPVTEKLFF. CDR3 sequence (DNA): TGTGCCAGCAGATCTCCAGTTACTGAAAAACTGTTTTTT.

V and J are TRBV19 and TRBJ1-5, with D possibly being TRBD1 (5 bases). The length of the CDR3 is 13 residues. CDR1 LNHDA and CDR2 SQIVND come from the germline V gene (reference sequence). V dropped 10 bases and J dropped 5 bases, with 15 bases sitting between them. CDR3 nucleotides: TGTGCCACTATGCAGGCCAGGGATCAGCCCCAGCATTTT. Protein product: CATMQARDQPQHF.

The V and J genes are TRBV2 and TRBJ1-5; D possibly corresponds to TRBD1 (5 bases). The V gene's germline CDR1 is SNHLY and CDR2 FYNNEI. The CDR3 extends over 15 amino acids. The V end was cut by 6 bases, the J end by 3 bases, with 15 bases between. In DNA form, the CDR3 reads TGTGCCAGCAGACCCGCGGGGGACGCCAATCAGCCCCAGCATTTT. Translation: CASRPAGDANQPQHF.